This TCR beta chain was identified in a study of T-cell memory formation after mild COVID-19. Findings and caveats of the study: CD4+ contracting clones were found mainly in CM and EM, and CD8+ ones in EMRA. Day 15 to 85 contractors were CD4/CD8 balanced; later expanders leaned CD4+.

This clonotype appeared a few times. The target antigen is unknown. There are 14 residues in the CDR3. Germline assignment: CDR1 GTSNPN and CDR2 SVGIG (reference sequence). V gave up 5 bases and J gave up 0 bases, with 14 bases separating them. TCRdb recomputed calls from the 5' RACE reads with MiXCR, one row per CDR3 protein. The table shows about 470,000 distinct CDR3 sequences, with roughly 25% occurring only once. The sequenced sample was PBMCs or a T cell subset sorted from them (not recorded which). V and J are TRBV30 and TRBJ2-7; a weak D match, TRBD1 (5 bases). The sequence was obtained from an adult woman who had mild COVID-19 (a few samples of this study predate the infection). Cell type and time point are not known. CDR3 amino acids: CAWEVRAPSYEQYF. DNA of the CDR3: TGTGCCTGGGAAGTCAGGGCCCCCTCCTACGAGCAGTACTTC.